The 8 T cell receptor beta chains below were found in one sample sequenced in a study of cytomegalovirus exposure and HLA in healthy donors (TCRdb year 2017). Libraries were made using the immunoSEQ multiplex PCR assay. A mixture of 60 forward primers for TCR Vbeta segments and 13 reverse primers for TCR Jbeta segments was used in the multiplex PCR. As stored in TCRdb, this immuneACCESS dataset retains in-frame rearrangements with V and J assigned. A fraction of the clones does not appear; measured against another copy, unresolved V genes explain less than half of the discrepancy, and the remainder lacks a known reason. This sample comprises under 150,000 clones, about three quarters of them detected only once. The top ten clonotypes cover about 3.9% of the sample. The sample consisted of PBMCs. These receptors all stem from a man aged 50-59 years in good health and CMV-seropositive.

V and J are TRBV4-1 and TRBJ2-5; weak D call: TRBD2 (5 bases). Germline V lookup: CDR1 MGHRA, CDR2 YSYEKL. The CDR3 has 15 residues. Trimming took 0 bases from V and 5 from J, leaving 13 bases between them. CDR3 amino acids: CASSQDERREETQYF. DNA of the CDR3: TGCGCCAGCAGCCAAGATGAACGAAGGGAGGAGACCCAGTACTTC.

The V and J genes are TRBV11-3 and TRBJ2-7; D might be TRBD2 (6 bases). The V end was cut by 1 base, the J end by 4 bases, with 14 bases between. From germline, CDR1 is SGHNT and CDR2 YENEEA. The length of the CDR3 is 15 residues. The CDR3: CASSLVGGNIYEQYF. Here the CDR3 DNA reads TGTGCCAGCAGCTTAGTGGGCGGGAACATTTACGAGCAGTACTTC.

The chain links TRBV29-1 to TRBJ1-1, with D maybe TRBD1 (5 bases). CDR1 SQVTM and CDR2 ANQGSEA come from the germline V gene. This CDR3 is 13 amino acids long. Trimming stripped 6 bases from V and 7 bases from J, with 18 bases between. CDR3 DNA sequence: TGCAGCGTGACCGTAGGGACTTTAAATGAAGCTTTCTTT. This encodes CSVTVGTLNEAFF.

This chain uses TRBV11-3 with TRBJ2-1; 13 nucleotides agree with TRBD2. The CDR3 loop spans 14 amino acids. Germline CDR1 reads SGHNT; CDR2 reads YENEEA. The J segment lost 9 bases and the V segment lost 5 bases, leaving 4 bases of the junction unmatched. DNA for the CDR3: TGTGCCAGCAGCGGACTAGCGGGAGAAGGTGAGCAGTTCTTC. Translated: CASSGLAGEGEQFF.

This sequence joins TRBV6-1 and TRBJ2-2, with TRBD2 matching over 9 bases. J gave up 4 bases and V 6 bases, and 6 bases lay outside the gene matches. CDR1 is MNHNS and CDR2 is SASEGT in the germline V gene. This CDR3 has 15 amino acids. CDR3 nucleotides: TGTGCCAGCAGCGAGGGACTAGCTTTCACCGGGGAGCTGTTTTTT. This codes for CASSEGLAFTGELFF.

V usage is TRBV29-1 and J usage is TRBJ1-4; D uncertain. The germline gives CDR1 SQVTM, CDR2 ANQGSEA. CDR3 length: 14 residues. V was cut by 4 bases and J by 3 bases, with 12 bases left in between. CDR3 nucleotide sequence: TGCAGCGTTGGTCAGGCTCCAGCTAATGAAAAACTGTTTTTT. This translates into CSVGQAPANEKLFF.

The rearrangement links TRBV10-1 to TRBJ1-3; possible D gene TRBD1, 5 bases. The CDR3 covers 14 residues. Germline V lookup: CDR1 WNHNN, CDR2 SYGVQD (reference sequence). Trimming shortened V by 5 bases and J by 5 bases, and 13 bases separated the two germline ends. The CDR3 here is CASSFDRTRNTIYF. The CDR3 bases are TGCGCCAGCAGTTTCGACAGAACCAGAAACACCATATATTTT.

The genes are TRBV28 and TRBJ2-2; no definite D call. The germline V and J ends were trimmed by 3 bases and 7 bases, with 3 bases remaining between them. From germline, CDR1 is MDHEN and CDR2 SYDVKM. The CDR3 runs 11 residues. As DNA, the CDR3 is TGTGCCAGCAGTTTCCTCGGGGAGCTGTTTTTT. This encodes CASSFLGELFF.